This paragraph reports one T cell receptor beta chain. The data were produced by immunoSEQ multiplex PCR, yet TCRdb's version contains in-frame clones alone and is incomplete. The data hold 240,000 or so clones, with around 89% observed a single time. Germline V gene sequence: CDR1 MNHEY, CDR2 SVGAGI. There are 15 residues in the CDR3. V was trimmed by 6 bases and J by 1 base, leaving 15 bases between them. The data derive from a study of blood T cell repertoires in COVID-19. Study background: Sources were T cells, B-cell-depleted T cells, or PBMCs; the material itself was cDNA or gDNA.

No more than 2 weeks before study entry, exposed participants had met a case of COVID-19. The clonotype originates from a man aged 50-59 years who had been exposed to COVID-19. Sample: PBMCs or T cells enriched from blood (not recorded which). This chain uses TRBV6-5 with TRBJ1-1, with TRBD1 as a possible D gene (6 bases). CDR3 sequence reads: CASSRKYRANTEAFF. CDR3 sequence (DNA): TGTGCCAGCAGCAGAAAGTACAGGGCGAACACTGAAGCTTTCTTT.